The present T cell receptor beta chain was sequenced within a study of T-cell reconstitution after alpha-beta-depleted transplantation in children. Comment on this clonotype: Its antigen is not identified.

Broader study findings: Elevated TCRbeta diversity at day 60 was traced, in some patients, to surviving recipient T cells and thymic progenitors. By about two months after transplant, alpha-beta T cells reportedly arose from several hundred graft clones that had expanded. At one year after transplant, newly produced T cells mostly accounted for T-cell counts and diversity.

CDR1 SEHNR and CDR2 FQNEAQ come from the germline V gene (reference sequence). CDR3 length: 15 residues. The germline V and J ends were trimmed by 1 base and 6 bases, with 14 bases remaining between them. TCRbeta library construction was performed incorporating unique molecular identifiers. TCRdb analysed the PCR reads with MiXCR anew, one entry per CDR3 protein. In the table there are 450,000 to 550,000 distinct CDR3 sequences, 10% to 12% of which are singletons. This sequence joins TRBV7-9 and TRBJ2-3, with D uncertain. This receptor was identified in a female patient younger than 10 who had a stem cell transplant for aplastic anemia, so the T cells may come from the graft donor. The sample consisted of PBMCs, mostly from graft donor cells, taken 180 days after TCRalphabeta/CD19-depleted stem cell transplant. The DNA for the CDR3 is TGTGCCAGCAGCTTAGTTCCGGGTTTCAGCGATACGCAGTATTTT. Its protein product is CASSLVPGFSDTQYF.